This T cell receptor beta chain derives from a study of cytomegalovirus exposure and HLA in healthy donors. Per germline, CDR1 SGHTA and CDR2 FQGNSA. This CDR3 region has 15 residues. Though nominally healthy at sampling, donors likely had unrecorded immune exposures. Study findings and constraints: It was only CMV serostatus that was available as immune exposure information. In a later analysis, HLA-associated TCR beta chains were more clonally expanded than equally common others. Further analysis was carried out later, and it showed several of the most significant clusters appearing linked to common viral pathogens.

With respect to this clone: Its cognate antigen is unknown.

PCR was performed using 60 Vbeta and 13 Jbeta primers. The assay was immunoSEQ multiplex PCR, and TCRdb's table has in-frame clones only and misses some. The sample has about 180,000 clones; over 70% are singletons. This TCR was sampled from a man aged 18-30 years in good health and CMV-seronegative. The specimen was PBMCs. The V gene is TRBV7-2, the J gene TRBJ2-5, with TRBD1 matching 7 bases. The end of the DNA is better explained by TRBJ2-7, so the J call may be wrong. CDR3 sequence (DNA): TGTGCCAGCAGCCGGATCCGGGACAGCCCCTACGAGCAGTACTTC. Protein product: CASSRIRDSPYEQYF.